This T cell receptor beta chain was profiled in a study of regulatory T cells in long-lasting Graves disease. Germline V gives CDR1 SGHTA, CDR2 FQGNSA. The CDR3 spans 18 residues. Germline trimming cut 0 bases from V and 0 bases from J; bases unmatched to any gene: 6. This clonotype showed up just a few times. What it recognizes is unknown. Time point meaning: persistent/refractory GD, antithyroid drugs over 5 years with positive TRAb. PBMC RNA was the source of the TCR library. It was American Thyroid Association guidelines that determined Graves' disease diagnosis. Relying on iRepertoire HTBI primers and Arm-PCR of CDR3 regions, the team built TCR beta libraries. TCRdb processed the multiplex PCR reads anew with MiXCR; each CDR3 protein has one entry. Of approximately 290,000 distinct CDR3 sequences listed, roughly 21% are singletons. General observations from the study: There was favoring of TRBV28, TRBJ1-2 and TRBJ2-5 in persistent disease.

The input for sequencing was peripheral blood mononuclear cells (PBMCs), taken when the disease was refractory, from a patient treated with antithyroid drugs. The TCR sequence derives from a female donor with Graves disease. J is TRBJ2-3 and V is TRBV7-2, with TRBD2 matching 10 bases. CDR3 nucleotide sequence: TGTGCCAGCAGCTTAGCTCTAGCGGGAGAATCGAGCACAGATACGCAGTATTTT. Residues: CASSLALAGESSTDTQYF.